The T cell receptor beta chain described here comes from a study of type 1 and type 2 diabetes patients. Study-level results: Age and gender were not matched between study groups.

Concerning this clonotype itself: As yet, its antigen is unknown.

The CDR3 extends over 15 amino acids. The germline V gene encodes CDR1 DFQATT and CDR2 SNEGSKA (reference sequence). Trimming left V 0 bases short and J 7 bases short, with 15 bases between. Amplification started from genomic DNA. Multiplex PCR with 30 forward and 13 reverse primers amplified the TCR beta CDR3. TCRdb called the multiplex PCR reads again in MiXCR, with one record for every CDR3 protein. The sample yields about 250,000 distinct CDR3 sequences, around 47% seen once. This clonotype originated in a man aged 18 to 35 with type 2 diabetes. The source material was peripheral blood mononuclear cells (PBMCs). V gene TRBV20-1 combines with J gene TRBJ1-4; TRBD1 might be the D (5 bases). For the CDR3, the DNA is TGCAGTGCTAGAGATACGGGAGGGGCGGCTGAAAAACTGTTTTTT. Protein: CSARDTGGAAEKLFF.